The 20 T cell receptor beta chains listed next were all sequenced from one sample in a study of OX40 agonist ivuxolimab in advanced cancers. The assay was immunoSEQ multiplex PCR, and TCRdb's table has in-frame clones only and misses some. Of 60,000 to 100,000 clones listed, approximately 87% are singletons. Sequencing used CD4+ or CD8+ T cells sorted from blood, obtained in a trial of the OX40 agonist ivuxolimab. The receptor source for this set is an adult with an advanced solid tumor such as melanoma, head and neck, liver or kidney cancer.

The J gene is TRBJ1-5, the V gene TRBV11-2; D is undetermined. Germline V lookup: CDR1 SGHAT, CDR2 FQNNGV. The V end lost 0 bases, the J end lost 0 bases, and 6 bases lay between the germline ends. This CDR3 is built from 15 residues. The CDR3 nucleotides read TGTGCCAGCAGCTTAGATGGGCTTAGCAATCAGCCCCAGCATTTT. Amino acids: CASSLDGLSNQPQHF. The full variable domain, its missing parts supplied by reference TRBV11-2 and TRBJ1-5, is EAGVAQSPRYKIIEKRQSVAFWCNPISGHATLYWYQQILGQGPKLLIQFQNNGVVDDSQLPKDRFSAERLKGVDSTLKIQPAKLEDSAVYLCASSLDGLSNQPQHFGDGTRLSIL.

The gene calls are TRBV19 and TRBJ1-5; maybe TRBD1 (5 bases). Germline V lookup: CDR1 LNHDA, CDR2 SQIVND (reference sequence). Trimming cost V 7 bases and J 7 bases, with 14 bases left between them. The CDR3 has 13 residues. The CDR3 spells CASTLDSGQPQHF. The DNA of the CDR3 is TGTGCCAGTACCCTAGACAGTGGCCAGCCCCAGCATTTT.

Notes on this clone: Other DNA variants within this sample encode the same CDR3. V is TRBV5-1 and J is TRBJ2-7; D is ambiguous. This CDR3 region has 14 residues. Germline CDR1 and CDR2: SGHRS and YFSETQ. The V gene lost 0 bases and the J gene lost 0 bases, with 7 bases spanning the gap. CDR3: CASSLGPSSYEQYF. Here the CDR3 DNA reads TGCGCCAGCAGCTTGGGCCCAAGCTCCTACGAGCAGTACTTC.

The rearrangement joins TRBV30 to TRBJ1-1; D remains unclear. Trimming pared 2 bases from V and 6 bases from J, leaving 10 bases between. Looked up from germline, CDR1 is GTSNPN and CDR2 is SVGIG (reference sequence). This CDR3 contains 12 residues. Here the CDR3 DNA reads TGTGCCTGGAGTAATTACGGGGCTGAAGCTTTCTTT. Encoded protein: CAWSNYGAEAFF.

V and J are TRBV9 and TRBJ1-1; D remains ambiguous. The V gene lost 0 bases and the J gene lost 3 bases, with 9 bases spanning the gap. CDR3 size: 14 residues. Per germline, CDR1 SGDLS and CDR2 YYNGEE. The chain's CDR3 is CASSVGGGDTEAFF. The CDR3 nucleotides read TGTGCCAGCAGCGTAGGAGGCGGGGACACTGAAGCTTTCTTT.

This sequence joins TRBV11-2 and TRBJ1-2; tentatively, D is TRBD1 (6 bases). The CDR3 totals 11 residues. Germline V gives CDR1 SGHAT, CDR2 FQNNGV. The V end lost 6 bases, the J end lost 9 bases, and 11 bases lay between the germline ends. The CDR3 sequence is CASRSTGRYTF. The DNA of the CDR3 is TGTGCCAGCAGGTCGACAGGTCGCTACACCTTC.

This chain joins TRBV5-1 and TRBJ1-3, with unresolved D. Trimming removed 0 bases at V and 2 bases at J, with 6 bases between. The CDR3 length is 14 residues. The V gene's germline CDR1 is SGHRS and CDR2 YFSETQ. The CDR3 protein is CASSLEGTGNTIYF. CDR3 nucleotides: TGCGCCAGCAGCTTGGAGGGAACTGGAAACACCATATATTTT.

This chain joins TRBV5-1 and TRBJ1-1; D might be TRBD1 (5 bases). Germline CDR1 SGHRS, CDR2 YFSETQ. The length of the CDR3 is 14 residues. With 0 bases removed from V and 5 bases from J, the gap between germline ends came to 11 bases. In nucleotides, the CDR3 is TGCGCCAGCAGCTTGGGGCAGGGCCGAACTGAAGCTTTCTTT. Protein sequence: CASSLGQGRTEAFF.

This clone appeared once. The chain is built from TRBV6-1 and TRBJ1-5, with D unresolved. V gave up 4 bases and J gave up 0 bases, with 7 bases separating them. Germline CDR1 reads MNHNS; CDR2 reads SASEGT. The CDR3 totals 14 residues. The CDR3: CASSAGYSNQPQHF. Here the CDR3 DNA reads TGTGCCAGCAGTGCGGGTTATAGCAATCAGCCCCAGCATTTT.

The chain joins TRBV7-8 to TRBJ1-5; D unresolved. Germline V gene data show CDR1 as SGHVS and CDR2 as FQNEAQ. V was clipped by 2 bases and J by 0 bases, with 14 bases between them. The CDR3 loop spans 17 amino acids. The CDR3 loop reads CASSLRTYYDSNQPQHF. As DNA, the CDR3 is TGTGCCAGCAGCTTACGAACATATTATGATAGCAATCAGCCCCAGCATTTT.

The J gene is TRBJ1-1, the V gene TRBV19, with a tentative D call TRBD1 (5 bases). The CDR3 length is 15 residues. The V gene lost 3 bases and the J gene lost 1 base, with 12 bases spanning the gap. Germline CDR1 reads LNHDA; CDR2 reads SQIVND (reference sequence). The CDR3 region has the DNA TGTGCCAGTAGTATGAGGCGACAGTCGAACACTGAAGCTTTCTTT. Encoded protein: CASSMRRQSNTEAFF. Full variable domain (outside the CDR3, taken from reference TRBV19 and TRBJ1-1): DGGITQSPKYLFRKEGQNVTLSCEQNLNHDAMYWYRQDPGQGLRLIYYSQIVNDFQKGDIAEGYSVSREKKESFPLTVTSAQKNPTAFYLCASSMRRQSNTEAFFGQGTRLTVV.

V is TRBV7-2 and J is TRBJ2-3; D may be TRBD2 (5 bases). V was trimmed by 3 bases and J by 1 base, leaving 8 bases between them. Germline V gene sequence: CDR1 SGHTA, CDR2 FQGNSA. The CDR3 runs 14 residues. CDR3 amino acids: CASSLARGTDTQYF. In DNA form, the CDR3 reads TGTGCCAGCAGCTTGGCGAGGGGCACAGATACGCAGTATTTT.

The chain joins TRBV5-4 to TRBJ2-2; D assignment may be TRBD1 or TRBD2 (5 bases each). The V gene lost 0 bases and the J gene lost 7 bases, with 16 bases spanning the gap. Germline V gene data show CDR1 as SGHNT and CDR2 as YYREEE (reference sequence). The CDR3 has 16 amino acids. CDR3 residues: CASSLASPPRGGELFF. CDR3 coding DNA: TGTGCCAGCAGCTTGGCCAGCCCGCCGAGGGGCGGGGAGCTGTTTTTT.

V gene TRBV12-5 combines with J gene TRBJ2-3; D gene unclear. The germline CDR1 and CDR2 sequences are LGHNT and FRNRAP. V lost 5 bases to trimming and J lost 0 bases, with 0 bases between them. The CDR3 has 11 amino acids. The CDR3 protein is CASGSTDTQYF. CDR3 nucleotides: TGTGCTAGTGGTAGCACAGATACGCAGTATTTT.

This chain connects TRBV4-1 to TRBJ1-2, with a possible D match to TRBD1 (6 bases). Deletions cut 0 bases from V and 5 bases from J, with 19 bases between. CDR1 MGHRA and CDR2 YSYEKL come from the germline V gene. The CDR3 runs to 17 residues. CDR3 sequence: CASSQDGDTAPRYGYTF. CDR3 DNA: TGCGCCAGCAGCCAAGATGGGGACACGGCCCCTAGGTATGGCTACACCTTC.

V usage is TRBV18 and J usage is TRBJ2-6, with unresolved D. The CDR3 runs to 14 residues. The germline V gene has CDR1 KGHSH and CDR2 LQKENI. V was pared by 6 bases and J by 0 bases, with 6 bases between. In DNA, the CDR3 is TGTGCCAGCTCGCGCACCTCTGGGGCCAACGTCCTGACTTTC. Protein sequence: CASSRTSGANVLTF.

The gene calls are TRBV5-1 and TRBJ1-6; no definite D call. The CDR3 length is 14 residues. Germline values: CDR1 SGHRS, CDR2 YFSETQ. V was pared by 4 bases and J by 5 bases, with 10 bases between. CDR3: CASSLSTHNSPLHF. DNA for the CDR3: TGCGCCAGCAGCCTCAGTACGCATAATTCACCCCTCCACTTT.

V usage is TRBV27 and J usage is TRBJ2-1; D perhaps matches TRBD2 (6 bases). CDR1 is MNHEY, CDR2 SMNVEV, per germline (reference sequence). The V end lost 10 bases, the J end lost 6 bases, and 16 bases lay between the germline ends. The CDR3 is made up of 13 amino acids. CDR3 nucleotide sequence: TGTGCCACCACAGGCGGGATAGTCAATGAGCAGTTCTTC. Translating it yields CATTGGIVNEQFF.

The J gene is TRBJ1-1, the V gene TRBV6-1; unclear D gene. Germline loops: CDR1 MNHNS, CDR2 SASEGT. This CDR3 has 13 residues. The V end lost 5 bases, the J end lost 0 bases, and 7 bases lay between the germline ends. CDR3 residues: CASSPQMNTEAFF. The CDR3 DNA sequence: TGTGCCAGCAGTCCGCAGATGAACACTGAAGCTTTCTTT.

The chain has TRBV7-3 and TRBJ2-7; 14 nucleotides match TRBD2. Germline V lookup: CDR1 SGHTA, CDR2 FQGTGA. The CDR3 is made up of 15 amino acids. The V gene end was trimmed by 5 bases and the J gene end by 2 bases; junction bases not matched to a gene: 2. CDR3 in DNA: TGTGCCAGCAGCCCGGGACTAGCGGGAGCCTACGAGCAGTACTTC. Its translation is CASSPGLAGAYEQYF. Based on the CDR3 plus reference TRBV7-3 and TRBJ2-7, the full variable domain is GAGVSQTPSNKVTEKGKYVELRCDPISGHTALYWYRQSLGQGPEFLIYFQGTGAADDSGLPNDRFFAVRPEGSVSTLKIQRTERGDSAVYLCASSPGLAGAYEQYFGPGTRLTVT.